This entry concerns a single T cell receptor (beta chain). The antigen is undetermined. The sample originates from a study of STAT3 mutations in large granular lymphocyte leukemia. Broader study findings: A small but highly pathogenic clone may have been missed. In T-cell large granular lymphocyte leukemia, about half of patients showed multiple immunodominant subclonotypes. Differing intervals and regimens complicate linking therapy response to clone burden.

Germline CDR1 SQVTM, CDR2 ANQGSEA. This CDR3 has 13 residues. Deletions cut 6 bases from V and 4 bases from J, with 15 bases between. This table comes from immunoSEQ multiplex PCR, and its TCRdb copy is limited to in-frame clones, with some not included. The sample yields roughly 40,000 clones, 80% to 85% seen once. The sequence was obtained from a human donor with T large granular lymphocyte leukemia. Some clones in this sample may be carry-over from other donors' samples. Material for sequencing was PBMCs. This chain connects TRBV29-1 to TRBJ2-5; D is perhaps TRBD2 (6 bases). The CDR3 reads CSVWTNGRETQYF. For the CDR3, the DNA is TGCAGCGTATGGACTAACGGAAGAGAGACCCAGTACTTC.